Listed here is a single TCR beta chain. Libraries were prepared by immunoSEQ multiplex PCR; TCRdb keeps only in-frame clonotypes and omits some of them. The data show around 94,000 clones, 92% seen once. The CDR3 is 14 residues long. Between the trimmed V and J ends, which lost 5 bases and 2 bases, there was a span of 10 bases. The germline V gene has CDR1 LNHDA and CDR2 SQIVND (reference sequence). This record belongs to a study of OX40 agonist ivuxolimab in advanced cancers. This TCR derives from an adult with an advanced solid tumor such as melanoma, head and neck, liver or kidney cancer. The sequencing used CD4+ or CD8+ T cells sorted from blood, collected in a trial of the OX40 agonist ivuxolimab. This chain links TRBV19 with TRBJ1-5; no definite D call. CDR3 sequence: CASSEGRGNQPQHF. The DNA for the CDR3 is TGTGCCAGTAGTGAAGGACGGGGCAATCAGCCCCAGCATTTT.